This TCR beta chain came from a study of CD8 T cells in ankylosing spondylitis. V lost 9 bases to trimming and J lost 1 base, with 21 bases between them. In germline, CDR1 is KGHDR, CDR2 SFDVKD. The length of the CDR3 is 17 residues. TCRdb re-called the 5' RACE reads with MiXCR, one entry per CDR3 protein. This sample has 350,000 to 400,000 distinct CDR3 sequences, with 20% to 25% found just once. This clonotype appeared a single time. The specimen sequenced was blood, either unsorted or a sorted T cell fraction (not recorded which). The receptor was derived from a male donor with ankylosing spondylitis or in good health (not recorded which). This chain uses TRBV24-1 with TRBJ2-1, with D perhaps TRBD2 (5 bases). CDR3 nucleotide sequence: TGTGCCACCCCCGCGGAGGTGGGCACAAAATCCTACAATGAGCAGTTCTTC. As protein: CATPAEVGTKSYNEQFF.